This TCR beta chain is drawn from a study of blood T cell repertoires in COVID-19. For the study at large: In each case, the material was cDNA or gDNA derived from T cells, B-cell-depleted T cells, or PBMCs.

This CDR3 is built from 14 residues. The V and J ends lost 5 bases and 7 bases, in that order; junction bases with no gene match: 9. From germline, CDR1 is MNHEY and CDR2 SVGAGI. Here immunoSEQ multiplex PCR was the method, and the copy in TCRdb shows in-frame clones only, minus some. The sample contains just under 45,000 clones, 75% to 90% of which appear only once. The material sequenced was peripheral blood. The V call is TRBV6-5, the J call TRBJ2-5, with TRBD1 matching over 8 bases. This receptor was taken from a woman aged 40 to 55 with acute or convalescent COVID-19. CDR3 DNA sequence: TGTGCCAGCAGTAGTAGACAGGGGTTGGTGACCCAGTACTTC. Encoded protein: CASSSRQGLVTQYF.